This T cell receptor (beta chain) was retrieved from a study of shared clonotypes between healthy human individuals. About the study: Participating donors consisted of two women and three men aged 18 to 49.

Germline V CDR1 and CDR2: SGHAT, FQNNGV. This CDR3 region has 13 residues. Deletions cut 5 bases from V and 2 bases from J, with 7 bases between. The protocol was immunoSEQ multiplex PCR, while the TCRdb copy is restricted to in-frame clones and leaves out a portion. The top ten hold over 10% of the sample, which has more than 450,000 clones, approximately 85% seen once. Only one count was recorded for this clone. Its antigen is still unknown. Study findings and constraints: The small donor group covered limited genetic and exposure diversity.

Every donor, a Caucasian adult, lived in Nashville, Tennessee. The TCR comes from a woman in her thirties or forties in good health. Some clones in this sample may be carry-over from other donors' samples. Sequencing input: PBMCs. The J gene is TRBJ2-1, the V gene TRBV11-2; TRBD1 might be the D (5 bases). CDR3 coding DNA: TGTGCCAGCAGCCCACAGGCCTACAATGAGCAGTTCTTC. It encodes CASSPQAYNEQFF. The full variable domain, with the rest looked up from reference TRBV11-2 and TRBJ2-1, is EAGVAQSPRYKIIEKRQSVAFWCNPISGHATLYWYQQILGQGPKLLIQFQNNGVVDDSQLPKDRFSAERLKGVDSTLKIQPAKLEDSAVYLCASSPQAYNEQFFGPGTRLTVL.